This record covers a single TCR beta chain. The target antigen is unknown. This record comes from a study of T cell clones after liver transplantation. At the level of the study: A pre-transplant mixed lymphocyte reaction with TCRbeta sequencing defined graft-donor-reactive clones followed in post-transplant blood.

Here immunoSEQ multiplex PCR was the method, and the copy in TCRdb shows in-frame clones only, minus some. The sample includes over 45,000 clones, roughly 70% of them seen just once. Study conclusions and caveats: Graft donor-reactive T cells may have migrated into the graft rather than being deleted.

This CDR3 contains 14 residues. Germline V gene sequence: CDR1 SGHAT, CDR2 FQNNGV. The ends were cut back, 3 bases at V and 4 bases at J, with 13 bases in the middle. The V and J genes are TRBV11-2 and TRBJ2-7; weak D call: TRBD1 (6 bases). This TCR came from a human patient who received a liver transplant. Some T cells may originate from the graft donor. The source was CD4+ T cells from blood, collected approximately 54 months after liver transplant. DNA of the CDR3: TGTGCCAGCAGCTTGTACAGAGGGGGTTACGAGCAGTACTTC. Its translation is CASSLYRGGYEQYF.